Listed below are T cell receptor beta chains from one sample, sequenced in a study of T cells after yellow fever vaccination. MiXCR, applied by TCRdb to the 5' RACE reads, yields one record per CDR3 protein. The sample records just under 600,000 distinct CDR3 sequences, 13% being singletons. This sample comprised PBMCs, obtained on the day of the yellow fever booster vaccination. Receptor source: a man under 40 who received the YFV17D yellow fever vaccine. Each CDR3 is given with its conserved first and last residue. The order of the fields is V gene, J gene, CDR3 protein.

v_gene: TRBV13; j_gene: TRBJ2-7; CDR3aa: CASSYLGGAHEQYF
v_gene: TRBV30; j_gene: TRBJ1-5; CDR3aa: CAWRQADNQPQHF
v_gene: TRBV5-4; j_gene: TRBJ2-5; CDR3aa: CASSLAPFSGGPPNQETQYF
v_gene: TRBV20-1; j_gene: TRBJ2-5; CDR3aa: CSARDARTSGITETQYF
v_gene: TRBV5-1; j_gene: TRBJ2-7; CDR3aa: CASSLEFIYEQYF
v_gene: TRBV20-1; j_gene: TRBJ2-1; CDR3aa: CSEAGVGNEQFF
v_gene: TRBV30; j_gene: TRBJ2-4; CDR3aa: CAWTGLAKNIQYF
v_gene: TRBV5-1; j_gene: TRBJ1-5; CDR3aa: CASLVGQGSQPQHF
v_gene: TRBV30; j_gene: TRBJ2-7; CDR3aa: CAWSGLAGRLSYEQYF
v_gene: TRBV4-3; j_gene: TRBJ2-7; CDR3aa: CASSQEVGLHEQYF